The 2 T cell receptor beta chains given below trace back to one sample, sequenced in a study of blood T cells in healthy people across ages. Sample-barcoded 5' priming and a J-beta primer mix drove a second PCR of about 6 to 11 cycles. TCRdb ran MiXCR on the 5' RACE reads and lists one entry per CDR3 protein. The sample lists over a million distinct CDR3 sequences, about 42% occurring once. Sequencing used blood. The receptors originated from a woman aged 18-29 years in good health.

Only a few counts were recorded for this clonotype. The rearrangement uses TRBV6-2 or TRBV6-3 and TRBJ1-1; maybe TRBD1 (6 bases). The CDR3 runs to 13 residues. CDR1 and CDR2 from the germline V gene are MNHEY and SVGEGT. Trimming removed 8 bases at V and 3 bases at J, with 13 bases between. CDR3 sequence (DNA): TGTGCCAGCGGAGGACAGTCGTACACTGAAGCTTTCTTT. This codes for CASGGQSYTEAFF.

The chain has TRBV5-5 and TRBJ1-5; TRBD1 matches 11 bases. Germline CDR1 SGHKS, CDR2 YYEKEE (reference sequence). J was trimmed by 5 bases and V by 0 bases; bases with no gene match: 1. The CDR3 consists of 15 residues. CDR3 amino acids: CASSLGTGGYQPQHF. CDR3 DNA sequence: TGTGCCAGCAGCTTGGGGACAGGGGGCTATCAGCCCCAGCATTTT. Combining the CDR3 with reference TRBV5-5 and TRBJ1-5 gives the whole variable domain DAGVTQSPTHLIKTRGQQVTLRCSPISGHKSVSWYQQVLGQGPQFIFQYYEKEERGRGNFPDRFSARQFPNYSSELNVNALLLGDSALYLCASSLGTGGYQPQHFGDGTRLSIL.